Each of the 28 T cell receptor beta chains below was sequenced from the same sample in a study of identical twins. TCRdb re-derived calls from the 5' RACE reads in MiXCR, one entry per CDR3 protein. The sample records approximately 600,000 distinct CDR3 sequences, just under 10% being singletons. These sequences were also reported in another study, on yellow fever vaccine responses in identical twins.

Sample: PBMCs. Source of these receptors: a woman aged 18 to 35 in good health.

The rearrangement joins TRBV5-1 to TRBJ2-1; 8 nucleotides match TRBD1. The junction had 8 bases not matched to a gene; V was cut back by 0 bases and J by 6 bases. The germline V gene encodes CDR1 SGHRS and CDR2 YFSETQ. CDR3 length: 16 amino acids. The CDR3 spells CASSLEGQGRVNEQFF. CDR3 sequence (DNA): TGCGCCAGCAGCTTGGAAGGACAGGGCCGGGTCAATGAGCAGTTCTTC. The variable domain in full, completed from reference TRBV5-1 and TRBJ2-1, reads KAGVTQTPRYLIKTRGQQVTLSCSPISGHRSVSWYQQTPGQGLQFLFEYFSETQRNKGNFPGRFSGRQFSNSRSEMNVSTLELGDSALYLCASSLEGQGRVNEQFFGPGTRLTVL.

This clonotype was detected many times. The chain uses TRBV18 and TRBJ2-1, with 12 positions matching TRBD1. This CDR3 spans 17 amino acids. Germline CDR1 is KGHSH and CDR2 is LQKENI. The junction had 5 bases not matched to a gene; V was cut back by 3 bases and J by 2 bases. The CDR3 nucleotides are TGTGCCAGCTCACCGCCAGGGACAGGGGGCGCCTACAATGAGCAGTTCTTC. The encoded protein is CASSPPGTGGAYNEQFF. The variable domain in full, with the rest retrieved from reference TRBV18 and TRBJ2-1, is NAGVMQNPRHLVRRRGQEARLRCSPMKGHSHVYWYRQLPEEGLKFMVYLQKENIIDESGMPKERFSAEFPKEGPSILRIQQVVRGDSAAYFCASSPPGTGGAYNEQFFGPGTRLTVL.

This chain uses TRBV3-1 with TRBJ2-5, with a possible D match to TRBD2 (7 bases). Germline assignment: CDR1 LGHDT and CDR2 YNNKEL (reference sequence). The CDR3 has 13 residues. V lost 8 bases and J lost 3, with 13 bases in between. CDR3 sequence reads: CASGAGAEETQYF. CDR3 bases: TGTGCCAGCGGCGCGGGGGCTGAAGAGACCCAGTACTTC.

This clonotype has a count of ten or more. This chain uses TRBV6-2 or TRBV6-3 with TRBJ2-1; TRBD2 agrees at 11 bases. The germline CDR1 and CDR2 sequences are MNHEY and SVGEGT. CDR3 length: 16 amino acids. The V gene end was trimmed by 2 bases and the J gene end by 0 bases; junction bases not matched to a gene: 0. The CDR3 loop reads CASSYGLAGSYNEQFF. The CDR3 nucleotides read TGTGCCAGCAGTTACGGACTAGCGGGCTCCTACAATGAGCAGTTCTTC.

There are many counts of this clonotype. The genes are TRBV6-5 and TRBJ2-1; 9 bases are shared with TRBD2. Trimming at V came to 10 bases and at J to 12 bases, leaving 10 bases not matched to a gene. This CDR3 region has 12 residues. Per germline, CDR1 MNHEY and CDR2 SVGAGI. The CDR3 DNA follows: TGTGCCACCCGGACTAGCGTGGGGTCGCAGTTCTTC. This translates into CATRTSVGSQFF.

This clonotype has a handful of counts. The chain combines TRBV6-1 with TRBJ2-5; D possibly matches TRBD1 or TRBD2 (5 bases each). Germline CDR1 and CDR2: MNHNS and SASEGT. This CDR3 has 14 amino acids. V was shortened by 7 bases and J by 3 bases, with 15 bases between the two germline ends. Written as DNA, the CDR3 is TGTGCCAGCACCCACCTTTGGGGGAAAGAGACCCAGTACTTC. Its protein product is CASTHLWGKETQYF.

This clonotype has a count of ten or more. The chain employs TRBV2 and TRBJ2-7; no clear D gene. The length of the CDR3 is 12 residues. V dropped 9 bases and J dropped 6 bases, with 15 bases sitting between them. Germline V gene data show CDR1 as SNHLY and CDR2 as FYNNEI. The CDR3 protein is CARTPIPSEQYF. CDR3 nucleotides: TGTGCCAGGACGCCCATACCCTCCGAGCAGTACTTC.

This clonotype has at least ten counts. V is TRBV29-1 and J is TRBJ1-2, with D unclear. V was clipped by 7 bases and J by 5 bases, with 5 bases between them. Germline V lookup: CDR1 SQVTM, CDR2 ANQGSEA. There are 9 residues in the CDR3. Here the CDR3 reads CSGMYGYTF. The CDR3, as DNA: TGCAGCGGGATGTATGGCTACACCTTC.

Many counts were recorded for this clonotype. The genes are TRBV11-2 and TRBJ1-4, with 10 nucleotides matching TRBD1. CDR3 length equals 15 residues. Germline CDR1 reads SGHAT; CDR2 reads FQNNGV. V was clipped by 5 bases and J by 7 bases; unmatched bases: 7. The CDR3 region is CASSLTGGIGEKLFF. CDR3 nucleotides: TGTGCCAGCAGCCTGACAGGGGGCATCGGTGAAAAACTGTTTTTT.

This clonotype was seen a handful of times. The chain's CDR3 is CASSARTSGTSTDTQYF. In nucleotides, the CDR3 is TGTGCCAGCTCAGCCCGGACTAGCGGGACCAGCACAGATACGCAGTATTTT. The chain links TRBV18 to TRBJ2-3, with 12 bases identical to TRBD2. This CDR3 region has 17 residues. V was clipped by 5 bases and J by 0 bases; unmatched bases: 6. Germline CDR1 and CDR2: KGHSH and LQKENI.

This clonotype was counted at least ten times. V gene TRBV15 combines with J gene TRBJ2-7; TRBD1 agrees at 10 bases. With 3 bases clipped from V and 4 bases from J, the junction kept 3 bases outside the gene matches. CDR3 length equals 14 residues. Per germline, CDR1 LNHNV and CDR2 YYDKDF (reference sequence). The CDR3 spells CATSRGQGMYEQYF. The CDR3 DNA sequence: TGTGCCACCAGCAGGGGACAGGGGATGTACGAGCAGTACTTC.

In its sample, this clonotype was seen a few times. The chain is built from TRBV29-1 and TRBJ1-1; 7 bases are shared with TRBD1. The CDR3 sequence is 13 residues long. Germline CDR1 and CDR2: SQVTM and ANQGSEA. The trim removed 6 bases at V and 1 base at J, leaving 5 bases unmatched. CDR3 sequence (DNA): TGCAGCGTGGCGACAGGGAGGAACACTGAAGCTTTCTTT. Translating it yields CSVATGRNTEAFF.

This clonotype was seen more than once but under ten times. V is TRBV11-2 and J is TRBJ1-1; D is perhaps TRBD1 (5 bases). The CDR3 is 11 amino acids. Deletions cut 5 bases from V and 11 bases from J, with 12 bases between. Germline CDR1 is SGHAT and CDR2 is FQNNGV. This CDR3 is CASSLMGGAFF. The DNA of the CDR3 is TGTGCCAGCAGCCTGATGGGGGGGGCTTTCTTT.

The CDR3 DNA reads TGTGCCAGCAGCTACAGGGGGCGAAACGAGCAGTACTTC. Its protein product is CASSYRGRNEQYF. The chain links TRBV7-9 to TRBJ2-7; 9 nucleotides align to TRBD1. V gave up 4 bases and J gave up 5 bases; unmatched junction bases: 3. The germline gives CDR1 SEHNR, CDR2 FQNEAQ (reference sequence). The CDR3 is made up of 13 amino acids.

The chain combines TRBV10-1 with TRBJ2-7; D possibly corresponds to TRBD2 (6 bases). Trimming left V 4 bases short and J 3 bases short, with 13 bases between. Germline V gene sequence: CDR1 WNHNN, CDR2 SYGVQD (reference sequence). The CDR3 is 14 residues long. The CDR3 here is CASSASGEVYEQYF. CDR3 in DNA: TGCGCCAGCAGTGCGTCGGGGGAGGTCTACGAGCAGTACTTC.

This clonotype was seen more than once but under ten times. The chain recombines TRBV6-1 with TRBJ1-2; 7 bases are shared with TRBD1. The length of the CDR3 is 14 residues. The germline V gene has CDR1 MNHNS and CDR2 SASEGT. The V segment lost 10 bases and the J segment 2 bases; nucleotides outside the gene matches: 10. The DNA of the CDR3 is TGTGCCACCTCCGGACAGGCAGGGAACTATGGCTACACCTTC. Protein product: CATSGQAGNYGYTF.

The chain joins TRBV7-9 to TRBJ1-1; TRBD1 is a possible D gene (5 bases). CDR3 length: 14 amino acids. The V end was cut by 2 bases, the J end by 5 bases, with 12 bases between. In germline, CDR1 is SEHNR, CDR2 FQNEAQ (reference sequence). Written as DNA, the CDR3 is TGTGCCAGCAGCTTATTGTCCCCAGGGACTGAAGCTTTCTTT. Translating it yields CASSLLSPGTEAFF.

This CDR3 reads CASSFSGRDEQFF. In DNA, the CDR3 is TGTGCCAGCAGCTTCTCGGGACGGGATGAGCAGTTCTTC. The J gene is TRBJ2-1, the V gene TRBV7-9; D might be TRBD1 or TRBD2, each matching 5 bases. Germline CDR1 SEHNR, CDR2 FQNEAQ (reference sequence). The V end was cut by 3 bases, the J end by 8 bases, with 11 bases between. There are 13 residues in the CDR3.

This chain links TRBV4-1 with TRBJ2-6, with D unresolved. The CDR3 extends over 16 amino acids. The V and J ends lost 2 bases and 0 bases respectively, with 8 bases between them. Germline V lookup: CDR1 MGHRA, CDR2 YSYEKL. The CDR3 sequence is CASSQSLGSGANVLTF. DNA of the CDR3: TGCGCCAGCAGCCAAAGCCTAGGCTCTGGGGCCAACGTCCTGACTTTC.

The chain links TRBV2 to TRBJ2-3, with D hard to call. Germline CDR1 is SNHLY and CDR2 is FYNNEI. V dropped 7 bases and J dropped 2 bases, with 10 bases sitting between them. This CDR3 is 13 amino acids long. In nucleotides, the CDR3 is TGTGCCAGCATGGTGAGACTCACAGATACGCAGTATTTT. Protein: CASMVRLTDTQYF. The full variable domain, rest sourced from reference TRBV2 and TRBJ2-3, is EPEVTQTPSHQVTQMGQEVILRCVPISNHLYFYWYRQILGQKVEFLVSFYNNEISEKSEIFDDQFSVERPDGSNFTLKIRSTKLEDSAMYFCASMVRLTDTQYFGPGTRLTVL.

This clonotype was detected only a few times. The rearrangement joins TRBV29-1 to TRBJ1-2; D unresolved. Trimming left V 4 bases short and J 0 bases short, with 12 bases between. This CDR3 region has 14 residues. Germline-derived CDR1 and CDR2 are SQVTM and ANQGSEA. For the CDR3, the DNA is TGCAGCGTTGTGTGGCCTAGGCCTAACTATGGCTACACCTTC. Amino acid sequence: CSVVWPRPNYGYTF.

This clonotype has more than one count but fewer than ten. The CDR3 coding sequence is TGCGCCAGCAGCTTGTCGGCGGGGATGAACACCGGGGAGCTGTTTTTT. Protein sequence: CASSLSAGMNTGELFF. This chain joins TRBV5-1 and TRBJ2-2; D possibly corresponds to TRBD2 (6 bases). The CDR3 loop spans 16 amino acids. The germline gives CDR1 SGHRS, CDR2 YFSETQ. V shed 1 base and J shed 1 base, with 11 bases lying between them.

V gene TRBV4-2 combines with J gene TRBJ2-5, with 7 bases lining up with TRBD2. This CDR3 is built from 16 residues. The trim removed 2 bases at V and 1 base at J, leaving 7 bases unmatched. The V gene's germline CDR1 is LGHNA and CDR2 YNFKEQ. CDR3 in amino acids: CASSQSNSGTQETQYF. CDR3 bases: TGTGCCAGCAGCCAATCCAACAGCGGGACCCAAGAGACCCAGTACTTC.

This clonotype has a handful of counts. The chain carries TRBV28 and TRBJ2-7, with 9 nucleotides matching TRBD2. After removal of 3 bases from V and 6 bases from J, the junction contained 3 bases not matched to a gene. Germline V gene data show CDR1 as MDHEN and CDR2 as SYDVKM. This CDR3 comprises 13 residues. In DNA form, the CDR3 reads TGTGCCAGCAGTTTGACTAGCGGTCCCGAGCAGTACTTC. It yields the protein CASSLTSGPEQYF.

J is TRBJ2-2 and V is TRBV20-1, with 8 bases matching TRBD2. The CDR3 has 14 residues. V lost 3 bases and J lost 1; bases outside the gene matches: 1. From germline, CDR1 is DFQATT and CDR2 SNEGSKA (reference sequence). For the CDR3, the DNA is TGCAGTGCTAGCGGGGGGGTGAACACCGGGGAGCTGTTTTTT. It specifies CSASGGVNTGELFF.

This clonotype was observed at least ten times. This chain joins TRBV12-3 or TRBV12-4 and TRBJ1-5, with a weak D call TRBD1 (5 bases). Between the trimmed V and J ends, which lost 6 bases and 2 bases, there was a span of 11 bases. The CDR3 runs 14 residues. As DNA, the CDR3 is TGTGCCAGCAGCATATCGGGGGGCAATCAGCCCCAGCATTTT. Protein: CASSISGGNQPQHF.

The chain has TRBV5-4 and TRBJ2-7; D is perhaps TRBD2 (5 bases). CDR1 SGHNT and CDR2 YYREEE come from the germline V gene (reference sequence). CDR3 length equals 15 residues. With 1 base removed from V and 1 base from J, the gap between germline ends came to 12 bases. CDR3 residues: CASSLKSTGSYEQYF. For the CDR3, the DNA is TGTGCCAGCAGCTTGAAGTCGACGGGGTCCTACGAGCAGTACTTC. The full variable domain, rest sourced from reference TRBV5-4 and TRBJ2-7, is ETGVTQSPTHLIKTRGQQVTLRCSSQSGHNTVSWYQQALGQGPQFIFQYYREEENGRGNFPPRFSGLQFPNYSSELNVNALELDDSALYLCASSLKSTGSYEQYFGPGTRLTVT.

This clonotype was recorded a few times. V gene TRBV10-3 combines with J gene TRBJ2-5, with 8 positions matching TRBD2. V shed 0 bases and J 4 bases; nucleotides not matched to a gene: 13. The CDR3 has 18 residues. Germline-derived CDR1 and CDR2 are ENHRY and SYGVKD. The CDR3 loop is CAISESNAGGGIGETQYF. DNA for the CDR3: TGTGCCATCAGTGAGTCGAATGCGGGAGGCGGGATAGGAGAGACCCAGTACTTC.